Below, one TCR beta chain is given with its context. The data originate from a study of blood T cell repertoires in COVID-19. Sequencing was performed with immunoSEQ multiplex PCR; in TCRdb, only in-frame clones are kept and a portion is missing. The data show about 98,000 clones, roughly 92% seen once. The V gene lost 0 bases and the J gene lost 8 bases, with 13 bases spanning the gap. This CDR3 comprises 14 residues. Germline CDR1 MNHEY, CDR2 SVGAGI. Material: peripheral blood. The receptor was isolated from a woman in her fifties or sixties with COVID-19, enrolled during active disease. This rearrangement joins TRBV6-5 to TRBJ1-2, with D tentatively TRBD1 (5 bases). CDR3 coding DNA: TGTGCCAGCAGTTACTCTCCCGGGGGGGGAGGCTACACCTTC. Amino acids: CASSYSPGGGGYTF.